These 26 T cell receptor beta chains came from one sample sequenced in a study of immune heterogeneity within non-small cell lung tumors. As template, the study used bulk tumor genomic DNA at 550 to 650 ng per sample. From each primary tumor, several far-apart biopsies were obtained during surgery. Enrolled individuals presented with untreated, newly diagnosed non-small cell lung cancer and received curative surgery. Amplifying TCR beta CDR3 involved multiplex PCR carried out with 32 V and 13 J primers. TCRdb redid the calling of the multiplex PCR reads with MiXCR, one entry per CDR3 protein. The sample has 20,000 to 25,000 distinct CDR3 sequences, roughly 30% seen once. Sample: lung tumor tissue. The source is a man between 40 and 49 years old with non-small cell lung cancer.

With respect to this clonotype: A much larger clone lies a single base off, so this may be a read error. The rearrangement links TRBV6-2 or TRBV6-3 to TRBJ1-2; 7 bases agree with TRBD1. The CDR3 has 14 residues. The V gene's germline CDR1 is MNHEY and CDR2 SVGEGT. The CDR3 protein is CSSKLGQSNYGYTF. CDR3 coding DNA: TGTTCCAGCAAGCTGGGACAGTCTAACTATGGCTACACCTTC.

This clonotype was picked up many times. The CDR3 spells CASSPGAGVSNEQFF. Written as DNA, the CDR3 is TGTGCCAGCAGCCCAGGGGCGGGAGTCTCCAATGAGCAGTTCTTC. The J gene is TRBJ2-1, the V gene TRBV14, with D tentatively TRBD2 (7 bases). This CDR3 is built from 15 residues. The germline gives CDR1 SGHDN, CDR2 FVKESK. Trimming stripped 4 bases from V and 6 bases from J, with 16 bases between.

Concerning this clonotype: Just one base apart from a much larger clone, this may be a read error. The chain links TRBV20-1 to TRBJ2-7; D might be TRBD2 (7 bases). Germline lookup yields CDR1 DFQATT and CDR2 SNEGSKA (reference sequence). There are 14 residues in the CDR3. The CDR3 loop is CSVRDQGRGYEQYF. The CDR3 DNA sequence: TGCAGTGTTAGAGATCAGGGGAGGGGGTACGAGCAGTACTTC.

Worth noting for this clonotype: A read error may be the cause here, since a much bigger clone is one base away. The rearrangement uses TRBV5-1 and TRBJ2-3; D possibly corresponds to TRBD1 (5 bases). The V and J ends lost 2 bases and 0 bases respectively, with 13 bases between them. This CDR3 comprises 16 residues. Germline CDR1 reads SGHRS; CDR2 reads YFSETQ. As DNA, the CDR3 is TGCGCCAGCAGCTTCGAAGGGGAAATTAGCACAGATACGCAGTATTTT. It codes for CASSFEGEISTDTQYF.

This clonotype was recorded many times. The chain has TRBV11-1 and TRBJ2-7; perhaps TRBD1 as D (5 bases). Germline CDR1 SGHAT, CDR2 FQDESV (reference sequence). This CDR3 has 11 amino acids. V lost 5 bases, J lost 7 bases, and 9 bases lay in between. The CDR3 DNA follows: TGTGCCAGCAGCCCCCACAGGGAGCAGTACTTC. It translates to CASSPHREQYF.

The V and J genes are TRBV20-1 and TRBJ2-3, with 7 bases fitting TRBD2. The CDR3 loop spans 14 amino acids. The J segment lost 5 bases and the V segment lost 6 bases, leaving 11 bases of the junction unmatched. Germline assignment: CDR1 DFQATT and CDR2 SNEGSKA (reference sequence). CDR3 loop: CSAPSSGGGDTQYF. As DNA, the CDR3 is TGCAGTGCGCCCTCTAGCGGAGGAGGAGATACGCAGTATTTT.

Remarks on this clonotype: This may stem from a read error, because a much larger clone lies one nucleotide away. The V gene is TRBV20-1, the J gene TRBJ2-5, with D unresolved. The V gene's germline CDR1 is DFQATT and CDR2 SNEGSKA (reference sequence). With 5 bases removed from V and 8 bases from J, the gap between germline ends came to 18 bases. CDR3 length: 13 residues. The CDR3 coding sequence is TGCAGTGCTCGACCCGTGAGTAGGGATACCCAGTACTTC. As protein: CSARPVSRDTQYF.

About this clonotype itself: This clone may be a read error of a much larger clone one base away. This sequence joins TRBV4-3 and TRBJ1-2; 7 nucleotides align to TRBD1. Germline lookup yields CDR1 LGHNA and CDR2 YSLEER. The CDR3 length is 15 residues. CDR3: CTSSQTSTGNYGYTF. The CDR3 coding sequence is TGCACCAGCAGCCAAACCTCGACAGGGAACTATGGCTACACCTTC.

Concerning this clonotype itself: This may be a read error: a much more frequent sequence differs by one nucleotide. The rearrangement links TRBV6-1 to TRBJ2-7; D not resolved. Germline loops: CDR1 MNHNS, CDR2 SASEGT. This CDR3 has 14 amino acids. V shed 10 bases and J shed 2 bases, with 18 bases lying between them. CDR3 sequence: CATNVRNRAYEQYF. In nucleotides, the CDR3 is TGTGCCACCAATGTTAGGAACCGAGCCTACGAGCAGTACTTC.

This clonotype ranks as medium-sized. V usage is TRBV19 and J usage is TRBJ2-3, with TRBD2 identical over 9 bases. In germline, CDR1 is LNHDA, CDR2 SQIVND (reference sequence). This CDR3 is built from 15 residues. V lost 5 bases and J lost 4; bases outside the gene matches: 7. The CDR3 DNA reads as TGTGCCAGTAGTGCTATAGCGGGAGTAGCAGATACGCAGTATTTT. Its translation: CASSAIAGVADTQYF.

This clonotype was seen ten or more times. The CDR3, as DNA: TGCAGCGTTGAAAAAAGGGGGACTGGCTCGAGTGAGCAGTTCTTC. Translating it yields CSVEKRGTGSSEQFF. The chain is built from TRBV29-1 and TRBJ2-1; D might be TRBD1 or TRBD2, each matching 6 bases. Trimming took off 2 bases at V and 9 bases at J, with 20 bases between the two ends. In germline, CDR1 is SQVTM, CDR2 ANQGSEA. CDR3 length: 15 residues.

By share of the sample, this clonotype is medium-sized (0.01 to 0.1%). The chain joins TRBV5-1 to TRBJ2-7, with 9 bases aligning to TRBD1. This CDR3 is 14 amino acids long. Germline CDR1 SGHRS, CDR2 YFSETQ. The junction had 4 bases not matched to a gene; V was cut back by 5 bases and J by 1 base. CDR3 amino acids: CASRGQGFSYEQYF. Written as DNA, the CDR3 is TGCGCCAGCAGGGGACAGGGCTTTTCCTACGAGCAGTACTTC.

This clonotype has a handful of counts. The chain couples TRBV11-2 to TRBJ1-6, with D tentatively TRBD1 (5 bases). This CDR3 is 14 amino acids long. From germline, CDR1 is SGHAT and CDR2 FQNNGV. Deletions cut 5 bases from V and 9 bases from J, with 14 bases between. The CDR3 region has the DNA TGTGCCAGCAGCCTTCAGGGTACTAGTTCACCCCTCCACTTT. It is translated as CASSLQGTSSPLHF.

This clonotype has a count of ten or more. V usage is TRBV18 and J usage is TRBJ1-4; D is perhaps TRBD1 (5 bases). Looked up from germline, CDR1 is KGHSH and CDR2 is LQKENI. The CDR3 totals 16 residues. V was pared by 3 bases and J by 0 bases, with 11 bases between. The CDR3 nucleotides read TGTGCCAGCTCACCGGGGGTATATGCAACTAATGAAAAACTGTTTTTT. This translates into CASSPGVYATNEKLFF.

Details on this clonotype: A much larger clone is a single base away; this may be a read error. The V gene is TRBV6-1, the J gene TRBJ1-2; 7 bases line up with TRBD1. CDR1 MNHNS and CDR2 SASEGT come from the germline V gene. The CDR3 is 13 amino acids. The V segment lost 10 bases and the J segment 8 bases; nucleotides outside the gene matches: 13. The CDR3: CAIRVTGAVGYTF. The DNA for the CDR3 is TGTGCCATCAGGGTAACAGGGGCGGTAGGCTACACCTTC.

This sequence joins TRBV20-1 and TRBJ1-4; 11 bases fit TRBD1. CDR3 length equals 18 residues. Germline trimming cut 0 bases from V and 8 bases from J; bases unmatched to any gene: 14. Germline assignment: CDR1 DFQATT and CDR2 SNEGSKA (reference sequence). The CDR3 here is CSARDERDRGWMQEKLFF. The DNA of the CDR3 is TGCAGTGCTAGAGATGAACGGGACAGGGGGTGGATGCAGGAAAAACTGTTTTTT.

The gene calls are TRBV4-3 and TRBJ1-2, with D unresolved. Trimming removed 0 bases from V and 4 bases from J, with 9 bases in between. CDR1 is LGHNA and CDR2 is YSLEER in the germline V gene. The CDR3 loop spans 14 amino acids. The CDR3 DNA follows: TGCGCCAGCAGCCAAGATCTGCATAGCTATGGCTACACCTTC. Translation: CASSQDLHSYGYTF.

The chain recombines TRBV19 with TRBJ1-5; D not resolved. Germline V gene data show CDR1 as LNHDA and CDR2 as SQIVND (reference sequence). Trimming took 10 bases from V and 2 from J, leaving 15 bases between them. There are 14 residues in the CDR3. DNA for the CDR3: TGTGCCATCTCCGAGGGCCAGGGCAATCAGCCCCAGCATTTT. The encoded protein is CAISEGQGNQPQHF.

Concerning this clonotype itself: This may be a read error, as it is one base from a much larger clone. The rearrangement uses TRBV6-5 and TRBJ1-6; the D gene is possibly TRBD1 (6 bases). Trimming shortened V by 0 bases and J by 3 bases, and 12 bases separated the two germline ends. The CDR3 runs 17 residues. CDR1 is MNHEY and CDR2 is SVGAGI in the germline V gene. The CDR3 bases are TGTGCCAGCAGTTACTCCGGGGGCGCATTCTATAATTCACCCCTCCACTTT. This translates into CASSYSGGAFYNSPLHF.

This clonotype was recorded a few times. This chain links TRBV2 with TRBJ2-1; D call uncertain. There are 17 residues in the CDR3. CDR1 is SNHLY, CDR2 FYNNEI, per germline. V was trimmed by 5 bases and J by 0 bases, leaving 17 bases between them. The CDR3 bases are TGTGCCAGCAGTCCCCTCCGTGGCCGGAGCTCCTACAATGAGCAGTTCTTC. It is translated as CASSPLRGRSSYNEQFF.

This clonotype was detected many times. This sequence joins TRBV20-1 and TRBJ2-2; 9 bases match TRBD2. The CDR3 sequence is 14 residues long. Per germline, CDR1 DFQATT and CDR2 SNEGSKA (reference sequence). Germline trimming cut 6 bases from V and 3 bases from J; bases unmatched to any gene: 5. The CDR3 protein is CSAYSGSYTGELFF. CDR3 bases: TGCAGTGCCTATAGCGGGAGTTACACCGGGGAGCTGTTTTTT.

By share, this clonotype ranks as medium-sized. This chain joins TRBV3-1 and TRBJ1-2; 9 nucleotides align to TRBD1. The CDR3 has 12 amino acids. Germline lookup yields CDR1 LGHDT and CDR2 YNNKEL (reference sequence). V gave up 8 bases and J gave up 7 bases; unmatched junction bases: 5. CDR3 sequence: CASGGTGFGYTF. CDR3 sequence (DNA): TGTGCCAGCGGCGGGACAGGGTTTGGCTACACCTTC.

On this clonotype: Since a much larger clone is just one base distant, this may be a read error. Written as DNA, the CDR3 is TGTGCCATCAGTGAGTCACAAGGGGATTTCTACGACGCACACGAGCAGTACTTC. Protein: CAISESQGDFYDAHEQYF. The chain uses TRBV10-3 and TRBJ2-7; TRBD1 might be the D (5 bases). The CDR3 consists of 18 residues. Between the trimmed V and J ends, which lost 0 bases and 5 bases, there was a span of 23 bases. Germline V gene lookup returns CDR1 ENHRY and CDR2 SYGVKD.

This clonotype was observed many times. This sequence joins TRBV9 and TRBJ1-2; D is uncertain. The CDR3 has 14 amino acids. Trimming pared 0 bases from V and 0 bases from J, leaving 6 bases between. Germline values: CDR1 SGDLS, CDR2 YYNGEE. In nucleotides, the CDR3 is TGTGCCAGCAGCGTAGGTACAGCTAACTATGGCTACACCTTC. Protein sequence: CASSVGTANYGYTF.

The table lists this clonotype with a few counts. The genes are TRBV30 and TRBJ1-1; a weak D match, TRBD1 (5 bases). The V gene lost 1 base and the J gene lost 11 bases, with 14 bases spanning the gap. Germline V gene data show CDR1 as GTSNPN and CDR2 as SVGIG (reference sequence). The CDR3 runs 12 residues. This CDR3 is CAWSALGRVAFF. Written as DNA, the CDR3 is TGTGCCTGGAGTGCCTTGGGACGGGTGGCTTTCTTT. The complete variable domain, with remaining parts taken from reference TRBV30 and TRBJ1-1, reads SQTIHQWPATLVQPVGSPLSLECTVEGTSNPNLYWYRQAAGRGLQLLFYSVGIGQISSEVPQNLSASRPQDRQFILSSKKLLLSDSGFYLCAWSALGRVAFFGQGTRLTVV.

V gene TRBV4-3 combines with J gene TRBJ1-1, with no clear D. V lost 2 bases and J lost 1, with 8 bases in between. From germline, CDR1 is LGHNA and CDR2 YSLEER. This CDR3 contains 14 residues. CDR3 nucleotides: TGCGCCAGCAGCCAATCTACAGCGAACACTGAAGCTTTCTTT. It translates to CASSQSTANTEAFF.